These 9 T cell receptor beta chains originate from one sample sequenced in a study of shared clonotypes between healthy human individuals. The repertoire was sequenced with immunoSEQ multiplex PCR; TCRdb's copy has only in-frame clones and lacks some. The table records nearly 750,000 clones, roughly two thirds of them present only once. Material for sequencing was memory CD4+ T cells sorted from blood. The subset is: CD45RA-negative fraction. All receptors come from a woman in her thirties in good health.

This chain uses TRBV4-2 with TRBJ2-5; 12 nucleotides align to TRBD2. This CDR3 is built from 16 residues. The V segment lost 1 base and the J segment 5 bases; nucleotides outside the gene matches: 5. The germline V gene encodes CDR1 LGHNA and CDR2 YNFKEQ. The DNA of the CDR3 is TGTGCCAGCAGCCAAGTGACTAGCGGGAGTTTGGAGACCCAGTACTTC. It specifies CASSQVTSGSLETQYF.

This chain connects TRBV27 to TRBJ2-4; perhaps TRBD2 as D (6 bases). The CDR3 length is 15 residues. V lost 3 bases, J lost 2 bases, and 11 bases lay in between. CDR1 and CDR2 (germline): MNHEY, SMNVEV (reference sequence). CDR3 loop: CASSFGGPTKNIQYF. The CDR3 DNA reads as TGTGCCAGCAGTTTCGGAGGGCCTACCAAAAACATTCAGTACTTC.

The chain recombines TRBV5-8 with TRBJ1-3; D gene unclear. V lost 0 bases, J lost 0 bases, and 7 bases lay in between. Per the germline V gene, CDR1 is SGHTS and CDR2 is YDEGEE. This CDR3 is built from 15 residues. The CDR3 coding sequence is TGTGCCAGCAGCTTGGGGGCGGACTCTGGAAACACCATATATTTT. It encodes CASSLGADSGNTIYF.

CDR3 coding DNA: TGTGCCAGTAGTCGTGGTTTTGATACGATCGGCTACACCTTC. It encodes CASSRGFDTIGYTF. The rearrangement joins TRBV19 to TRBJ1-2; D not resolved. This CDR3 has 14 amino acids. Germline V CDR1 and CDR2: LNHDA, SQIVND (reference sequence). Trimming took 5 bases from V and 8 from J, leaving 18 bases between them.

The V and J genes are TRBV4-2 and TRBJ2-7, with TRBD2 matching over 13 bases. There are 15 residues in the CDR3. Unmatched junction bases numbered 3, after V lost 0 bases and J lost 7 bases. Germline V gene sequence: CDR1 LGHNA, CDR2 YNFKEQ. The CDR3 bases are TGTGCCAGCAGCCAAGAAACTAGCGGGAGGGTGGAGCAGTACTTC. It specifies CASSQETSGRVEQYF.

The chain combines TRBV9 with TRBJ2-1; unclear D gene. CDR1 and CDR2 (germline): SGDLS, YYNGEE. The CDR3 totals 17 residues. Trimming took off 0 bases at V and 4 bases at J, with 17 bases between the two ends. CDR3 in amino acids: CASSVEKMGSAYNEQFF. For the CDR3, the DNA is TGTGCCAGCAGCGTAGAAAAAATGGGCAGCGCTTACAATGAGCAGTTCTTC.

DNA of the CDR3: TGTGCCAGCAGCTACGCGGGAGCGTGGGACGAGCAGTACTTC. Translating gives CASSYAGAWDEQYF. The V and J genes are TRBV11-2 and TRBJ2-7; TRBD2 aligns across 7 bases. CDR3 size: 14 residues. J gave up 5 bases and V 4 bases, and 8 bases lay outside the gene matches. Germline loops: CDR1 SGHAT, CDR2 FQNNGV.

This clone was picked up a small number of times. The chain has TRBV5-1 and TRBJ2-1; a weak D match, TRBD2 (5 bases). This CDR3 region has 14 residues. Germline assignment: CDR1 SGHRS and CDR2 YFSETQ. V was cut by 5 bases and J by 5 bases, with 14 bases left in between. CDR3 in DNA: TGCGCCAGCAGTGAGAGAGGGCAAAACAATGAGCAGTTCTTC. It specifies CASSERGQNNEQFF.

This rearrangement joins TRBV5-1 to TRBJ2-5, with 9 bases lining up with TRBD2. The trim removed 1 base at V and 6 bases at J, leaving 7 bases unmatched. CDR1 is SGHRS and CDR2 is YFSETQ in the germline V gene. There are 15 residues in the CDR3. The CDR3 sequence is CASSLSVREGQTQYF. CDR3 coding DNA: TGCGCCAGCAGCTTGTCTGTGCGGGAGGGACAGACCCAGTACTTC.